This T cell receptor beta chain was recovered during a study of blood T cell repertoires in COVID-19. Study as a whole: Sources were T cells, B-cell-depleted T cells, or PBMCs; the material itself was cDNA or gDNA.

The germline V gene encodes CDR1 MGHRA and CDR2 YSYEKL. The CDR3 length is 21 residues. Losses at the gene ends were 3 bases for V and 1 base for J; bases not matched to a gene: 18. Enrolled through a virtual design, the participants were between roughly 18 and 95 years of age and came from 24 US areas. Recovered status in Cohort 3 required two negative PCRs, clearance, or symptom resolution. Original processing notes: Estimation of nucleated cell counts was performed using reference gene primer amplification. Assay: immunoSEQ multiplex PCR; the TCRdb copy retains only in-frame clones and omits some. V, J and clone size reflect that table, while D and trimming were determined from the DNA. Of about 440,000 clones in the sample, around 90% were seen once.

The TCR comes from a man younger than 35 who had recovered from COVID-19. The sequencing input was PBMCs or T cells enriched from blood (not recorded which). The chain uses TRBV4-1 and TRBJ1-4; the match to TRBD1 covers 9 bases. CDR3 in DNA: TGCGCCAGCAGCCAGAAGACAGGGGGAGTTTTAAACGGGGGAACTAATGAAAAACTGTTTTTT. Protein product: CASSQKTGGVLNGGTNEKLFF.